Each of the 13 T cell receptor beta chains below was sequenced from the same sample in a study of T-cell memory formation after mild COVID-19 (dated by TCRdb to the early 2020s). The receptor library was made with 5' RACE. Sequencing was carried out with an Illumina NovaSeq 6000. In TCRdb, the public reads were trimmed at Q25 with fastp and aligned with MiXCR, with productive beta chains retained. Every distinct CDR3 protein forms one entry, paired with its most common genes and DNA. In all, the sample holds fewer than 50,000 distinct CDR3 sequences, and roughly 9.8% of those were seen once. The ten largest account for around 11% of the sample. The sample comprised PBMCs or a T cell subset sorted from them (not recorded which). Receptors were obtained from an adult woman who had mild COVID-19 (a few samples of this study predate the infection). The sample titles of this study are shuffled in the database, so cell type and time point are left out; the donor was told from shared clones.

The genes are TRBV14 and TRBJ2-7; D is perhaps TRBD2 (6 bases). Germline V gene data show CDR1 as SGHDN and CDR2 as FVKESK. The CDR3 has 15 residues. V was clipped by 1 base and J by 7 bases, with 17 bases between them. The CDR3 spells CASSQALRGPGEQYF. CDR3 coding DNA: TGTGCCAGCAGCCAAGCTTTGCGGGGCCCTGGAGAGCAGTACTTC.

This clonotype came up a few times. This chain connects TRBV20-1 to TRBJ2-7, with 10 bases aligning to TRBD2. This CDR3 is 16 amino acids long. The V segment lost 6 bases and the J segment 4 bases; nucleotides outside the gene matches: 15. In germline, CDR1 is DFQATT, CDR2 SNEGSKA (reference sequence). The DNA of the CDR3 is TGCAGTGCCATTCCGACATCTAGCGGGAGTTTATACGAGCAGTACTTC. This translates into CSAIPTSSGSLYEQYF.

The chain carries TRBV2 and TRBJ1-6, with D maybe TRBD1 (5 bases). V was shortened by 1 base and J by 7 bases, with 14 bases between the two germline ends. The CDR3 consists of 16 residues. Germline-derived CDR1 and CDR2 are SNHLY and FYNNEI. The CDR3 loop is CASSEGWGRTNSPLHF. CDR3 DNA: TGTGCCAGCAGTGAAGGGTGGGGCAGAACAAATTCACCCCTCCACTTT. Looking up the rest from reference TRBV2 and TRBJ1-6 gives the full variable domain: EPEVTQTPSHQVTQMGQEVILRCVPISNHLYFYWYRQILGQKVEFLVSFYNNEISEKSEIFDDQFSVERPDGSNFTLKIRSTKLEDSAMYFCASSEGWGRTNSPLHFGNGTRLTVT.

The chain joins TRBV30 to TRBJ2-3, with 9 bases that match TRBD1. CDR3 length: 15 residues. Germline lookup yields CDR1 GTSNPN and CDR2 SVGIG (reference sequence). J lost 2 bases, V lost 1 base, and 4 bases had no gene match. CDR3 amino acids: CAWSEGDRDTDTQYF. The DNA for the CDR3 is TGTGCCTGGAGTGAGGGGGACAGGGACACAGATACGCAGTATTTT.

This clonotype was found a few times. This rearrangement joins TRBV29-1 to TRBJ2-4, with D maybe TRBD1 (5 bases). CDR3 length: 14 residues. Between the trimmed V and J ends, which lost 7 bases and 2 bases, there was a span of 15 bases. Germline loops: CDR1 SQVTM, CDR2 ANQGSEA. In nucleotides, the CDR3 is TGCAGCGGTACAGGAGTTGGGTCCAAAAACATTCAGTACTTC. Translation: CSGTGVGSKNIQYF.

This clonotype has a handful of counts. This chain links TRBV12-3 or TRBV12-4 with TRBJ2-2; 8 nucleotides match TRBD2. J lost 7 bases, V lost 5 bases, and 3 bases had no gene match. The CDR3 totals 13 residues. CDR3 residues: CASSTSGGGELFF. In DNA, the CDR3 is TGTGCCAGCAGTACAAGCGGGGGCGGGGAGCTGTTTTTT.

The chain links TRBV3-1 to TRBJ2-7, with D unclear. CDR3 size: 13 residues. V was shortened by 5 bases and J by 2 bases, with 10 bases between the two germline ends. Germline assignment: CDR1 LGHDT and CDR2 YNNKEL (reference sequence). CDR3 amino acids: CASSITAAYEQYF. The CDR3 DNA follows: TGTGCCAGCAGCATCACAGCAGCCTACGAGCAGTACTTC.

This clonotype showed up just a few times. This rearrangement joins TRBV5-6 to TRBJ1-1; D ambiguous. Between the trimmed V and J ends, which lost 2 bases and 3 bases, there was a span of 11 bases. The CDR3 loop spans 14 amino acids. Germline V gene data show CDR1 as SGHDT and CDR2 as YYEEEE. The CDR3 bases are TGTGCCAGCAGCTTTGGCAGGCTTTACACTGAAGCTTTCTTT. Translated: CASSFGRLYTEAFF.

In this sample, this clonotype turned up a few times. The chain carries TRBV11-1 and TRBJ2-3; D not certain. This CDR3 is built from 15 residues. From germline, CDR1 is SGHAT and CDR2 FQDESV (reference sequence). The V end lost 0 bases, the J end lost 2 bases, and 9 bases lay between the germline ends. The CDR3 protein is CASSLAPDATDTQYF. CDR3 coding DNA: TGTGCCAGCAGCTTAGCTCCCGACGCCACAGATACGCAGTATTTT. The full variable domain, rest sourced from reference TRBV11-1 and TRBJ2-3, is EAEVAQSPRYKITEKSQAVAFWCDPISGHATLYWYRQILGQGPELLVQFQDESVVDDSQLPKDRFSAERLKGVDSTLKIQPAELGDSAMYLCASSLAPDATDTQYFGPGTRLTVL.

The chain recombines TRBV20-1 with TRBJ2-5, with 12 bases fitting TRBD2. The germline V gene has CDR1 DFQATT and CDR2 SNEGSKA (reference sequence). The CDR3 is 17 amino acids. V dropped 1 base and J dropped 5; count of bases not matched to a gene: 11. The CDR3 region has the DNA TGCAGTGCTAGAGGGCTAGAGACTAGCGGGGGCCGGGAGACCCAGTACTTC. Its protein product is CSARGLETSGGRETQYF.

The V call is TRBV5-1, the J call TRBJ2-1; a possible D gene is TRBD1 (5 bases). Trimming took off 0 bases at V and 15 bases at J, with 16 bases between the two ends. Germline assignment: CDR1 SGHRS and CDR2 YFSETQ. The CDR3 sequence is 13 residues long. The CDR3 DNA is TGCGCCAGCAGCTTGGGGGGCGCACAAGAACGGTTCTTC. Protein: CASSLGGAQERFF.

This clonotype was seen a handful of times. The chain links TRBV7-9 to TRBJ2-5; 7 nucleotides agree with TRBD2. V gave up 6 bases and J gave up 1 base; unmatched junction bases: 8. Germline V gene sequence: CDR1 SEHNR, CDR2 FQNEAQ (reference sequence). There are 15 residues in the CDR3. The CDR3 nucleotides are TGTGCCAGCAGGACCGAGGGCGGGGGCCAAGAGACCCAGTACTTC. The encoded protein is CASRTEGGGQETQYF.

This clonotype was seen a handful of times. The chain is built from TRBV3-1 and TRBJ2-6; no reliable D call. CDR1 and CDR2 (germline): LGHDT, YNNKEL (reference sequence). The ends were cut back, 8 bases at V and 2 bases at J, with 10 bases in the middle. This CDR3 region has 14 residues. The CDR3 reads CASSLHTGANVLTF. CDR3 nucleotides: TGTGCCAGCTCATTACACACTGGGGCCAACGTCCTGACTTTC.